This T cell receptor (beta chain) emerged from a study of T cells after yellow fever vaccination. The germline V gene encodes CDR1 SEHNR and CDR2 FQNEAQ (reference sequence). The length of the CDR3 is 16 residues. The V end was cut by 4 bases, the J end by 4 bases, with 20 bases between. Template-switching 5'RACE yielded the TCR cDNA; a universal primer site and UMIs were added in the process. Via MiXCR, TCRdb re-called the 5' RACE reads, giving one row per CDR3 protein. The table has about 300,000 distinct CDR3 sequences, around 3.9% seen once. The sample here was PBMCs, taken 5 days after the yellow fever booster vaccination. The TCR sequence derives from a man between 18 and 29 years old who received the YFV17D yellow fever vaccine. The gene calls are TRBV7-9 and TRBJ2-7, with TRBD2 as a possible D gene (6 bases). The CDR3 DNA follows: TGTGCCAGCAGCTCCGTCGAGGTGAGGAGGGTGTACGAGCAGTACTTC. It encodes CASSSVEVRRVYEQYF.